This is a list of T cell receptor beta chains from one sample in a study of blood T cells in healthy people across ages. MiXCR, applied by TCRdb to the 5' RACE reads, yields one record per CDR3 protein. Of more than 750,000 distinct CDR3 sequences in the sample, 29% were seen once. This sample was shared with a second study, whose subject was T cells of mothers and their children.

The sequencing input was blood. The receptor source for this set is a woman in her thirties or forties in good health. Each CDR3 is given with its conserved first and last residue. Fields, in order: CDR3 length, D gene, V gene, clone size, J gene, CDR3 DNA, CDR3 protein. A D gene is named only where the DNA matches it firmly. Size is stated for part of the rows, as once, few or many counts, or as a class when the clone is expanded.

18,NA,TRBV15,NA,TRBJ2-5,TGTGCCACCAGCAGAGATTTAGGGGGGGGGCTTAGGCGTGAGACCCAGTACTTC,CATSRDLGGGLRRETQYF
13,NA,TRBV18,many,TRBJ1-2,TGTGCCAGCTCTGTAAGCTCTAACTATGGCTACACCTTC,CASSVSSNYGYTF
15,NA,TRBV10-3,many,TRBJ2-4,TGTGCCATCAGTGGGGGGCCTCATGCCAAAAACATTCAGTACTTC,CAISGGPHAKNIQYF
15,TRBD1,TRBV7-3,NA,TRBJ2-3,TGTGCCAGCAGCGCCCGGGACAGTCTCACAGATACGCAGTATTTT,CASSARDSLTDTQYF
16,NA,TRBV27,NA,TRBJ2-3,TGTGCCAGCAGTTACGGGCTAATGGGGGTAACAGATACGCAGTATTTT,CASSYGLMGVTDTQYF
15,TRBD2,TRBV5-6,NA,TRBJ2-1,TGTGCCAGCAGCCTGACTAGCGGACCACCTGATGAGCAGTTCTTC,CASSLTSGPPDEQFF
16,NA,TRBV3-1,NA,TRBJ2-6,TGTGCCAGCAGCCTAGACAGTTTCTCTGGGGCCAACGTCCTGACTTTC,CASSLDSFSGANVLTF
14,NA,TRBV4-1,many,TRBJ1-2,TGCGCCAGCAGCCAAGTGGGGGGCAGTGGTGGCTACACCTTC,CASSQVGGSGGYTF
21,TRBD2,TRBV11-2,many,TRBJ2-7,TGTGCCAGCAGCTTATCAGGAAGGCGACTAGCGGGGGTTAAAAGCTCCTACGAGCAGTACTTC,CASSLSGRRLAGVKSSYEQYF
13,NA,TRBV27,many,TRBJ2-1,TGTGCCAGCACCCGAAATCAGGGCCATGAGCAGTTCTTC,CASTRNQGHEQFF
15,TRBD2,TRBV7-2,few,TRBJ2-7,TGTGCCAGCAGCTTAGTTCGCGGGGGGGAGTACGAGCAGTACTTC,CASSLVRGGEYEQYF
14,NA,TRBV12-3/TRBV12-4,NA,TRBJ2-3,TGTGCCAGCAGCCTTAGAGAGAGAGCAGATACGCAGTATTTT,CASSLRERADTQYF
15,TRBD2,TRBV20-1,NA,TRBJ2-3,TGCAGTGCTACCAGCGGGGGGGGCAGCACAGATACGCAGTATTTT,CSATSGGGSTDTQYF
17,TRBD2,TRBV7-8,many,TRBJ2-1,TGTGCCAGCAGCCCCTGGACTAGCGGGGGGGCCTACAATGAGCAGTTCTTC,CASSPWTSGGAYNEQFF